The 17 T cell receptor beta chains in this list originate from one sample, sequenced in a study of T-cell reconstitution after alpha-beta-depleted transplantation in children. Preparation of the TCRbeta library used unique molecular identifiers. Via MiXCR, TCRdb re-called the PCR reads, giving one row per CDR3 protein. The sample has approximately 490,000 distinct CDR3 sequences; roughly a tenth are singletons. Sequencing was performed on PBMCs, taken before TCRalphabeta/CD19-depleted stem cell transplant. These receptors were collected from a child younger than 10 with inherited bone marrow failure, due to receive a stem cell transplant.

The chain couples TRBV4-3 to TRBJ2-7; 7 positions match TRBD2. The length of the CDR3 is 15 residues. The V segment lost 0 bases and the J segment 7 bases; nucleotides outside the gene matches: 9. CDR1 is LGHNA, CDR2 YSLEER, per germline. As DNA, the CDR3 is TGCGCCAGCAGCCAAGAATTTCTCTGGGGGGGAGAGCAGTACTTC. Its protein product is CASSQEFLWGGEQYF.

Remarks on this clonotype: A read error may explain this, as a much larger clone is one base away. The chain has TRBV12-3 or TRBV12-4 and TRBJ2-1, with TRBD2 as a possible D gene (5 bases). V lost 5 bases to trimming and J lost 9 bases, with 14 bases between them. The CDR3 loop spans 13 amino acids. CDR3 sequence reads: CASSMGLDSEQFF. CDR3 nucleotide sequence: TGTGCCAGCAGTATGGGCCTGGACTCTGAGCAGTTCTTC.

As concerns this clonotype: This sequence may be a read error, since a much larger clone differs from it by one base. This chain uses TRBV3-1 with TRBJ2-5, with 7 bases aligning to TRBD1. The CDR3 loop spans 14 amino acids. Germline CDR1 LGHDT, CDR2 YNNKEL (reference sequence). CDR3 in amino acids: CASSQGGGVESQYF. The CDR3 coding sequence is TGTGCCAGCAGCCAAGGAGGGGGCGTGGAGAGCCAGTACTTC.

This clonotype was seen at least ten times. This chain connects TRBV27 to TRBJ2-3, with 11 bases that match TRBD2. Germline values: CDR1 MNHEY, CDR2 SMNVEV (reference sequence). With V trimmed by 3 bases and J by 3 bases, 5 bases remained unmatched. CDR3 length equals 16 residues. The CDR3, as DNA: TGTGCCAGCAGTTTTGAGACTAGCGGGATGACAGATACGCAGTATTTT. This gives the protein CASSFETSGMTDTQYF.

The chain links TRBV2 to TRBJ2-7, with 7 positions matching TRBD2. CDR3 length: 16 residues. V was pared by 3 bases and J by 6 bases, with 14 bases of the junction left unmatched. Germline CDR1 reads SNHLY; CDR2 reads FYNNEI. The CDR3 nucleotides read TGTGCCAGCAGTGAGGGACGGGGCGGGAGCTTTTCCGAGCAGTACTTC. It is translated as CASSEGRGGSFSEQYF. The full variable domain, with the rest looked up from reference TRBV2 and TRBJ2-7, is EPEVTQTPSHQVTQMGQEVILRCVPISNHLYFYWYRQILGQKVEFLVSFYNNEISEKSEIFDDQFSVERPDGSNFTLKIRSTKLEDSAMYFCASSEGRGGSFSEQYFGPGTRLTVT.

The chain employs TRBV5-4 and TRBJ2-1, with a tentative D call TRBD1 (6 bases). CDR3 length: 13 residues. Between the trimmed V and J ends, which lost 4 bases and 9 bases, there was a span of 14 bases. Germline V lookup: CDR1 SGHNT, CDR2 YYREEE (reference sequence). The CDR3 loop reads CASSASGRGEQFF. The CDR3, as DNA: TGTGCCAGCAGCGCGAGCGGCAGGGGTGAGCAGTTCTTC.

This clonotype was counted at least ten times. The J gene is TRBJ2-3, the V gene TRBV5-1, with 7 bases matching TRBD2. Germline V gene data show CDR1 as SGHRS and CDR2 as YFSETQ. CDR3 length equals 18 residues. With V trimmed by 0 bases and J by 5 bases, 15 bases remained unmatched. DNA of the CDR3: TGCGCCAGCAGCTTGGGAGTGACTAGCCTGGCAGTCGAAGATACGCAGTATTTT. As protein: CASSLGVTSLAVEDTQYF.

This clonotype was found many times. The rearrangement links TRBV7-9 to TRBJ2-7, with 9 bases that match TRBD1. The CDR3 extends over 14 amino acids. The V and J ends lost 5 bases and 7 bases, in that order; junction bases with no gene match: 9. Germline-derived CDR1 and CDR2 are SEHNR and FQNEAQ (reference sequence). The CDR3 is CASSQQGADGEQYF. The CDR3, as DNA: TGTGCCAGCAGCCAACAGGGGGCGGATGGTGAGCAGTACTTC.

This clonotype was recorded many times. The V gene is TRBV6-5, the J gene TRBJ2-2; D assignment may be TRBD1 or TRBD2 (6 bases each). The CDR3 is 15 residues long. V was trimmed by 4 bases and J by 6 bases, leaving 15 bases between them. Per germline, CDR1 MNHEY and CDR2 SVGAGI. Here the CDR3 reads CASSWGAPGAGELFF. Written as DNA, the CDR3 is TGTGCCAGCAGTTGGGGGGCTCCCGGGGCCGGGGAGCTGTTTTTT.

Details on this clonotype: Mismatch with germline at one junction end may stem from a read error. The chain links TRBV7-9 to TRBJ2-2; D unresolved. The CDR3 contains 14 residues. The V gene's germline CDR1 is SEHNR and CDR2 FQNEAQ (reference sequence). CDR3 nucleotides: TGTGCCAGCAGCTTAGAGTGGGTCACCCGGGAGCTGTTTTTT. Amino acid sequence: CASSLEWVTRELFF. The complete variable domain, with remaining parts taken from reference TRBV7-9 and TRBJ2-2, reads DTGVSQNPRHKITKRGQNVTFRCDPISEHNRLYWYRQTLGQGPEFLTYFQNEAQLEKSRLLSDRFSAERPKGSFSTLEIQRTEQGDSAMYLCASSLEWVTRELFFGEGSRLTVL.

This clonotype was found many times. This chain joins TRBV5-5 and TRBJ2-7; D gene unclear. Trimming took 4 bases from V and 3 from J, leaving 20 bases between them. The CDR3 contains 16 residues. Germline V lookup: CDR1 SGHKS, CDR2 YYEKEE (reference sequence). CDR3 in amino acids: CASSQRFRRWDYEQYF. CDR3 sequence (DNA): TGTGCCAGCAGCCAACGCTTTCGCAGGTGGGACTACGAGCAGTACTTC. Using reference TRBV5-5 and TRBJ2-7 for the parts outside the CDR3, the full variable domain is DAGVTQSPTHLIKTRGQQVTLRCSPISGHKSVSWYQQVLGQGPQFIFQYYEKEERGRGNFPDRFSARQFPNYSSELNVNALLLGDSALYLCASSQRFRRWDYEQYFGPGTRLTVT.

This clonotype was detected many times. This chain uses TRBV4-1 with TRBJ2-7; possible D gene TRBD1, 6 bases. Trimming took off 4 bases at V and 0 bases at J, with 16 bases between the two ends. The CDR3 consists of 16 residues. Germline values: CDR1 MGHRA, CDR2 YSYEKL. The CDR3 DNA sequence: TGCGCCAGCAGCCTATCCAGGGACACGAGCTCCTACGAGCAGTACTTC. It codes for CASSLSRDTSSYEQYF.

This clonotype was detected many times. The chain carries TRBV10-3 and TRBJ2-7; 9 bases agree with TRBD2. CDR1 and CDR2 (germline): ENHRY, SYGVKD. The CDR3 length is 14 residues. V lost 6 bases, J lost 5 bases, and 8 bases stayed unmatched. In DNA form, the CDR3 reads TGTGCCATCAGGGCCGGGTTAGCGGGAGACGAGCAGTACTTC. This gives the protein CAIRAGLAGDEQYF.

CDR3 loop: CASSSSGQGSPGPQHF. In nucleotides, the CDR3 is TGTGCCAGCAGTTCCTCGGGACAGGGCAGCCCAGGGCCCCAGCATTTT. The V gene is TRBV6-2 or TRBV6-3, the J gene TRBJ1-5, with TRBD1 identical over 9 bases. Per germline, CDR1 MNHEY and CDR2 SVGEGT. V lost 4 bases, J lost 9 bases, and 13 bases stayed unmatched. This CDR3 comprises 16 residues.

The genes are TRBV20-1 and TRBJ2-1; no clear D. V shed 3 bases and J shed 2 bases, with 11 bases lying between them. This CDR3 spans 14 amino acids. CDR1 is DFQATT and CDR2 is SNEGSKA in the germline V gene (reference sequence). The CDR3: CSASHWLAYNEQFF. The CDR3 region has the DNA TGCAGTGCTAGTCATTGGCTGGCCTACAATGAGCAGTTCTTC.

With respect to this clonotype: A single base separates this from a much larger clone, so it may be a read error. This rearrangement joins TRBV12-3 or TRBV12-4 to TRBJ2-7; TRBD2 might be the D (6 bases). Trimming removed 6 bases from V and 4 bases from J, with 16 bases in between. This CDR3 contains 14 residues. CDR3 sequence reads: CASRVGRVPYEQYF. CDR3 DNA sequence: TGTGCCAGCAGGGTCGGGAGAGTCCCTTACGAGCAGTACTTC.

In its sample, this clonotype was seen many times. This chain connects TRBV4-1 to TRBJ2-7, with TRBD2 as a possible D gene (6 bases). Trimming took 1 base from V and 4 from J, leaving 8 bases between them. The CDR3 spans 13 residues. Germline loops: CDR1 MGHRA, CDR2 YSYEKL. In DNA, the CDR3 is TGCGCCAGCAGCCAAGGACTAGTGTACGAGCAGTACTTC. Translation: CASSQGLVYEQYF.